The clone carrying this TCR beta chain was found once. Its specificity is not known. Only in-frame clones appear in the TCRdb table, and some are missing; sequencing was by immunoSEQ multiplex PCR. The sample yields over 30,000 clones, roughly 80% seen once. These data originate in a study of T cells in narcolepsy. Study as a whole: Donors had narcolepsy type 1 or type 2, or were healthy controls.

The CDR3 totals 15 residues. Per the germline V gene, CDR1 is SGHTA and CDR2 is FQGNSA. With 4 bases clipped from V and 6 bases from J, the junction kept 6 bases outside the gene matches. Study outcomes and limitations: Comparing one patient's CSF and blood CD4+ clonotypes highlighted HCRT- and TRIB2-specific autoreactive clonotypes. Healthy controls reportedly lacked the autoreactive clonotypes serially found in patients' blood.

The sequenced sample consisted of CD45RA- memory CD4+ T cells from PBMCs. This receptor was obtained from a human donor with narcolepsy. The chain couples TRBV7-2 to TRBJ1-6, with 7 bases identical to TRBD1. The CDR3 DNA follows: TGTGCCAGCAGCTCCAGACAGGGAAGTAATTCACCCCTCCACTTT. Translated, it gives CASSSRQGSNSPLHF.